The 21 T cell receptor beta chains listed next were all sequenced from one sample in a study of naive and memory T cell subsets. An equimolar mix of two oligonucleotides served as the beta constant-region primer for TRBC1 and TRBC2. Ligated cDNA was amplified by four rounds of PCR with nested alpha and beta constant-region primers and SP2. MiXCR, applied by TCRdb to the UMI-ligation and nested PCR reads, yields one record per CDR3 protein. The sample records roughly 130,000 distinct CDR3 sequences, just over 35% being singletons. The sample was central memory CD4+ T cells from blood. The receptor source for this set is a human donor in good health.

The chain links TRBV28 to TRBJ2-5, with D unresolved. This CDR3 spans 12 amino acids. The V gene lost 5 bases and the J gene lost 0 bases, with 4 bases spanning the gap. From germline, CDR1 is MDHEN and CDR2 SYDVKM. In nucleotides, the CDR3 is TGTGCCAGCAGTAATTACCAAGAGACCCAGTACTTC. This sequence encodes CASSNYQETQYF.

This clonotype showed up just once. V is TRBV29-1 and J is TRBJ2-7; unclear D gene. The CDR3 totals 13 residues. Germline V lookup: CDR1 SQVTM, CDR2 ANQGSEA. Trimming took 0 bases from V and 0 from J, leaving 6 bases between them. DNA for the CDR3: TGCAGCGTTGAAGACTGGAGCTCCTACGAGCAGTACTTC. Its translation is CSVEDWSSYEQYF.

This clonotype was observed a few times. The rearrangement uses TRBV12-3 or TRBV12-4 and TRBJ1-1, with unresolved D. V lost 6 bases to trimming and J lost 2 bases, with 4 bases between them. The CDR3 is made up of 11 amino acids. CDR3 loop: CASRTNTEAFF. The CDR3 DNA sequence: TGTGCCAGCAGGACCAACACTGAAGCTTTCTTT.

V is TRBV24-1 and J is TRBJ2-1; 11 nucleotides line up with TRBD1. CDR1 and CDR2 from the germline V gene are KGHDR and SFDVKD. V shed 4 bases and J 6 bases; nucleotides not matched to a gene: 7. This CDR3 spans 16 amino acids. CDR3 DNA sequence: TGTGCCACCAGTGACCCCGGGACAGGGGGAAGCAATGAGCAGTTCTTC. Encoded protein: CATSDPGTGGSNEQFF.

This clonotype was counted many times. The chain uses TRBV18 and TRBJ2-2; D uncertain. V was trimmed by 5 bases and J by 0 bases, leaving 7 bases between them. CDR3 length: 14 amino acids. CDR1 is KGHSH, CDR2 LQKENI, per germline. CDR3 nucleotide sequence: TGTGCCAGCTCAGAACTTACGAACACCGGGGAGCTGTTTTTT. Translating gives CASSELTNTGELFF.

For the CDR3, the DNA is TGTGCCAGCAGCCACCACAGGGACACCGGGGAGCTGTTTTTT. Amino acid sequence: CASSHHRDTGELFF. The rearrangement uses TRBV11-2 and TRBJ2-2; TRBD1 is a possible D gene (6 bases). V lost 5 bases, J lost 3 bases, and 10 bases lay in between. This CDR3 region has 14 residues. The germline V gene has CDR1 SGHAT and CDR2 FQNNGV.

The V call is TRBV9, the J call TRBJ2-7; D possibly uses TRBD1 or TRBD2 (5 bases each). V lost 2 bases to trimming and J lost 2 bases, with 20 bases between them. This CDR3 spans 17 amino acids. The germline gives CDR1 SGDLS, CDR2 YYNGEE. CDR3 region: CASSVGTGRLGAYEQYF. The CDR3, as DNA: TGTGCCAGCAGCGTGGGGACCGGCCGTCTGGGAGCCTACGAGCAGTACTTC. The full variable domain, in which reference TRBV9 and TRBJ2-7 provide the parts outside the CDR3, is DSGVTQTPKHLITATGQRVTLRCSPRSGDLSVYWYQQSLDQGLQFLIQYYNGEERAKGNILERFSAQQFPDLHSELNLSSLELGDSALYFCASSVGTGRLGAYEQYFGPGTRLTVT.

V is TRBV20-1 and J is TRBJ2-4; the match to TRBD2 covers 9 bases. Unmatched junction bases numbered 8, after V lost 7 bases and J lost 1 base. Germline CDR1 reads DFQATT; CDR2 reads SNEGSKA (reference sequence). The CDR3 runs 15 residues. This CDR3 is CSVFSGGRAKNIQYF. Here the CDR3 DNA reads TGCAGTGTTTTCAGCGGGGGGAGGGCCAAAAACATTCAGTACTTC.

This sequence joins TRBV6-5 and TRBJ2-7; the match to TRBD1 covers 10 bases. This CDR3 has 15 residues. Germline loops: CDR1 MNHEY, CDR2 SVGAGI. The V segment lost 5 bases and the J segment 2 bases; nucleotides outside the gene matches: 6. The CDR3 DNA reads TGTGCCAGCAGTGCCTCCGGGACAGGGGCCTACGAGCAGTACTTC. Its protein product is CASSASGTGAYEQYF.

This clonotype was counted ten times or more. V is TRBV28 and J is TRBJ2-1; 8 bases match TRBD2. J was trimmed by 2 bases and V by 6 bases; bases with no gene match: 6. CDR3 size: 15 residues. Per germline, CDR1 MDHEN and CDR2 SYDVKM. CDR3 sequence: CASRRRGGTYNEQFF. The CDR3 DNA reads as TGTGCCAGCAGACGACGGGGGGGAACCTACAATGAGCAGTTCTTC.

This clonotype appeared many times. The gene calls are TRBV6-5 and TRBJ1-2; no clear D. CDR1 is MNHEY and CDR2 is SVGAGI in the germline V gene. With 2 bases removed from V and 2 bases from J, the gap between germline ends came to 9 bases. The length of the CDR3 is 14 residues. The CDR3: CASSYLGRNYGYTF. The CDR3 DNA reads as TGTGCCAGCAGTTACCTAGGCAGAAACTATGGCTACACCTTC.

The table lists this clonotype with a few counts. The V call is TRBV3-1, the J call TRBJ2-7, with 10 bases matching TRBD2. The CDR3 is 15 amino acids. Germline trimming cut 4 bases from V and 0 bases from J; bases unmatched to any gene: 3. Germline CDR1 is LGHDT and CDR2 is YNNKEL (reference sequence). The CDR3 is CASSPSGSHSYEQYF. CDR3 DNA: TGTGCCAGCAGCCCTAGCGGGAGCCACTCCTACGAGCAGTACTTC.

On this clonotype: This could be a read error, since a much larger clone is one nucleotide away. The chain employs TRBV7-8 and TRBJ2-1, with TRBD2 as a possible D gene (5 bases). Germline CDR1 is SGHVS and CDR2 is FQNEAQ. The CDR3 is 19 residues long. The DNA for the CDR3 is TGTGCCGGCAGCTTAAGGTCCGGGTCGGGAATAGTTTCCTACAATGAGCAGTTCTTC. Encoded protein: CAGSLRSGSGIVSYNEQFF. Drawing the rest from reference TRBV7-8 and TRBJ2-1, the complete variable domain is GAGVSQSPRYKVAKRGQDVALRCDPISGHVSLFWYQQALGQGPEFLTYFQNEAQLDKSGLPSDRFFAERPEGSVSTLKIQRTQQEDSAVYLCAGSLRSGSGIVSYNEQFFGPGTRLTVL.

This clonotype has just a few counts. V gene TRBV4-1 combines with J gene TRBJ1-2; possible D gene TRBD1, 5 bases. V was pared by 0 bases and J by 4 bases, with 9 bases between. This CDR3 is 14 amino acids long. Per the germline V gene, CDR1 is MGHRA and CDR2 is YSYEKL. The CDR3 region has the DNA TGCGCCAGCAGCCAAGAAGACAGTATCTATGGCTACACCTTC. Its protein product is CASSQEDSIYGYTF.

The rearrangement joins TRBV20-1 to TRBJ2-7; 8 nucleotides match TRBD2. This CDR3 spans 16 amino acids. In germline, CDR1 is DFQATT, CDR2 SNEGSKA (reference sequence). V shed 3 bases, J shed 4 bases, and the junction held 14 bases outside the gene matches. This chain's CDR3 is CSASGIRPGGGYEQYF. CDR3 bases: TGCAGTGCTAGTGGTATCCGGCCGGGGGGGGGATACGAGCAGTACTTC.

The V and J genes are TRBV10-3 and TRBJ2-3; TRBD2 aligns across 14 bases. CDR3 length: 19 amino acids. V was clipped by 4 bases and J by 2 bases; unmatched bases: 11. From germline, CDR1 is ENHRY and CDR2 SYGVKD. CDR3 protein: CAISVGTSGSRRTTDTQYF. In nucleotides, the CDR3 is TGTGCCATCAGTGTCGGGACTAGCGGGAGTCGGCGCACCACAGATACGCAGTATTTT.

The CDR3 protein is CASSQGPGTGELFF. The CDR3 bases are TGCGCCAGCAGCCAGGGGCCCGGGACCGGGGAGCTGTTTTTT. J is TRBJ2-2 and V is TRBV4-3; tentative D call: TRBD1 (5 bases). The CDR3 runs 14 residues. Germline V gives CDR1 LGHNA, CDR2 YSLEER. Trimming left V 3 bases short and J 5 bases short, with 10 bases between.

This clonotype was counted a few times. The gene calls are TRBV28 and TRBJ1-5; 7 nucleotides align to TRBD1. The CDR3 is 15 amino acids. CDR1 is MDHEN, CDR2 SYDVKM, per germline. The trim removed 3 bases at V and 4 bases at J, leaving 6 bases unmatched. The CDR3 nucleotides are TGTGCCAGCAGTTTCAGGGGGGCGAGGAATCAGCCCCAGCATTTT. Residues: CASSFRGARNQPQHF.

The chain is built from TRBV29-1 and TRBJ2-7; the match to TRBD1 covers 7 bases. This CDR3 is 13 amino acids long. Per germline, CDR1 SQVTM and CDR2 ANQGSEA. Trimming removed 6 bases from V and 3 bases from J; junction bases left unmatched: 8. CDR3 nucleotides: TGCAGCGTGGGGACAGCTAATTTCTACGAGCAGTACTTC. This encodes CSVGTANFYEQYF.

The chain's CDR3 is CSVEEGGGRTQYF. In nucleotides, the CDR3 is TGCAGCGTTGAAGAAGGCGGGGGCCGGACCCAGTACTTC. This chain uses TRBV29-1 with TRBJ2-5; D may be TRBD2 (7 bases). Trimming removed 0 bases from V and 7 bases from J, with 12 bases in between. The CDR3 has 13 amino acids. Looked up from germline, CDR1 is SQVTM and CDR2 is ANQGSEA.

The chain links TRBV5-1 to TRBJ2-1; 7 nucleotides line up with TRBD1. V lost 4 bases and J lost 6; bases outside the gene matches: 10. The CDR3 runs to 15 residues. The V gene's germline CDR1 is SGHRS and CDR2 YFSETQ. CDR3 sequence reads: CASSPETDRVNEQFF. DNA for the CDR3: TGCGCCAGCAGCCCAGAGACTGACAGGGTCAATGAGCAGTTCTTC. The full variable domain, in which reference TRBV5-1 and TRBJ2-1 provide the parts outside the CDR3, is KAGVTQTPRYLIKTRGQQVTLSCSPISGHRSVSWYQQTPGQGLQFLFEYFSETQRNKGNFPGRFSGRQFSNSRSEMNVSTLELGDSALYLCASSPETDRVNEQFFGPGTRLTVL.